These T cell receptor beta chains were read from a single sample in a study of blood T cells in healthy people across ages. MiXCR, applied by TCRdb to the 5' RACE reads, yields one record per CDR3 protein. The sample records 1.8 million or so distinct CDR3 sequences, approximately 40% being singletons. The sequenced sample was blood. The receptors stem from a human donor in good health. Each CDR3 is given with its conserved first and last residue. Fields, in order: J gene, V gene, CDR3 protein.

j_call: TRBJ1-2; v_call: TRBV29-1; cdr3_aa: CSVKELSRDPYGYTF
j_call: TRBJ2-1; v_call: TRBV7-2; cdr3_aa: CASSKELAEQFF
j_call: TRBJ2-3; v_call: TRBV6-2/TRBV6-3; cdr3_aa: CASRFRGGRTPTDTQYF
j_call: TRBJ2-3; v_call: TRBV4-3; cdr3_aa: CASSQDSGFTDTQYF
j_call: TRBJ1-5; v_call: TRBV20-1; cdr3_aa: CSASFSRPGPQPQHF
j_call: TRBJ2-7; v_call: TRBV6-5; cdr3_aa: CASSYSGNRFSYEQYF
j_call: TRBJ2-5; v_call: TRBV7-2; cdr3_aa: CASSYDRGRKTQYF
j_call: TRBJ2-4; v_call: TRBV10-3; cdr3_aa: CAIRSSGYDIQYF
j_call: TRBJ2-5; v_call: TRBV29-1; cdr3_aa: CSVLLAGQETQYF
j_call: TRBJ1-2; v_call: TRBV7-2; cdr3_aa: CASSLRTGPDGYTF
j_call: TRBJ2-1; v_call: TRBV2; cdr3_aa: CAIQTGYNEQFF
j_call: TRBJ2-7; v_call: TRBV7-2; cdr3_aa: CTSAQRGGAYEQYF
j_call: TRBJ1-2; v_call: TRBV20-1; cdr3_aa: CSAFAGTGMTGYTF
j_call: TRBJ1-2; v_call: TRBV12-3/TRBV12-4; cdr3_aa: CASSFGRPAGYTF
j_call: TRBJ1-2; v_call: TRBV12-3/TRBV12-4; cdr3_aa: CASSYQSRGVYGYTF
j_call: TRBJ1-5; v_call: TRBV29-1; cdr3_aa: CSVKRDSGPNQPQHF
j_call: TRBJ2-3; v_call: TRBV7-2; cdr3_aa: CASSLVGGFTDTRYF
j_call: TRBJ1-6; v_call: TRBV27; cdr3_aa: CASSFRQGRSYNSPLHF
j_call: -; v_call: TRBV2; cdr3_aa: CASHRDTKNIQYF
j_call: TRBJ2-7; v_call: TRBV6-2/TRBV6-3; cdr3_aa: CASSYSIPGLAYEQYF
j_call: TRBJ2-3; v_call: TRBV7-2; cdr3_aa: CASSTRLAGVTDTQYF
j_call: TRBJ1-2; v_call: TRBV6-2/TRBV6-3; cdr3_aa: CASTSDRRPYGYTF
j_call: TRBJ1-2; v_call: TRBV28; cdr3_aa: CAGREGRNYGYTF
j_call: -; v_call: TRBV5-1; cdr3_aa: CASSSGLVDEQYF
j_call: TRBJ2-3; v_call: TRBV12-3/TRBV12-4; cdr3_aa: CASRETVNLSTDTQYF
j_call: TRBJ2-7; v_call: TRBV15; cdr3_aa: CATSRVFGPGSYEQYF
j_call: TRBJ2-1; v_call: TRBV7-9; cdr3_aa: CASSPPGQGGEQFF
j_call: TRBJ1-2; v_call: TRBV9; cdr3_aa: CASSSPGEAGDGYTF
j_call: -; v_call: TRBV9; cdr3_aa: CASSVEVGFEETQYF
j_call: TRBJ1-5; v_call: TRBV28; cdr3_aa: CACSSGTGTQPQHF
j_call: TRBJ2-7; v_call: TRBV7-9; cdr3_aa: CASSLAGRDGSYEQYF
j_call: TRBJ1-2; v_call: TRBV6-1; cdr3_aa: CASSERDRIGYTF
j_call: TRBJ2-4; v_call: TRBV7-2; cdr3_aa: CANKTGLAGSLAKNIQYF
j_call: TRBJ1-2; v_call: TRBV6-6; cdr3_aa: CASSPRGGTWGYTF
j_call: TRBJ2-7; v_call: TRBV28; cdr3_aa: CASNDRPSYEQYF
j_call: TRBJ2-3; v_call: TRBV20-1; cdr3_aa: CSARVPGGDTQYF
j_call: TRBJ1-2; v_call: TRBV5-1; cdr3_aa: CASSLEGQGAYTF
j_call: TRBJ2-4; v_call: TRBV29-1; cdr3_aa: CSARFSGKIAKNIQYF